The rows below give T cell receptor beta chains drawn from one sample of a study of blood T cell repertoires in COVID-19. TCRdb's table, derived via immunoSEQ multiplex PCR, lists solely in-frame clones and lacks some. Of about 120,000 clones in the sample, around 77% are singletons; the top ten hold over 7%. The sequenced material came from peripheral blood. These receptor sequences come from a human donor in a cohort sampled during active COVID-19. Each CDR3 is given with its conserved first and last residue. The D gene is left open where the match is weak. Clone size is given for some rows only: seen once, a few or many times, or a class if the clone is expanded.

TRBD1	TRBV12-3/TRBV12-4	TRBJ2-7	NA	CASKGQGDYEQYF	TGTGCCAGCAAGGGACAGGGGGACTACGAGCAGTACTTC
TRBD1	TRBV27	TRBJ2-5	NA	CASSLWGQEQETQYF	TGTGCCAGCAGTTTATGGGGACAGGAGCAAGAGACCCAGTACTTC
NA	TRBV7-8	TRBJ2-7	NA	CASSLSSGATHLSYEQYF	TGTGCCAGCAGCTTAAGTTCGGGAGCCACGCACCTCTCCTACGAGCAGTACTTC
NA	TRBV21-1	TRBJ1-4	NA	CASTPRRRVAEKLFF	TGTGCCAGCACCCCGAGGAGGAGGGTCGCTGAAAAACTGTTTTTT
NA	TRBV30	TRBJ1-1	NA	CAWYRRANTEAFF	TGTGCCTGGTATAGGAGGGCGAACACTGAAGCTTTCTTT
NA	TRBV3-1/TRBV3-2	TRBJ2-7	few	CASSQDRSSLYEQYF	TGTGCCAGCAGCCAAGATCGGTCTAGCCTTTACGAGCAGTACTTC
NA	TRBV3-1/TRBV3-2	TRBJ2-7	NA	CASSAGILYEQYF	TGTGCCAGCAGCGCCGGGATTCTCTACGAGCAGTACTTC
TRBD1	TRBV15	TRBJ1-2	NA	CATSSSGQQYYGYTF	TGTGCCACCAGCAGCTCGGGACAGCAGTACTATGGCTACACCTTC
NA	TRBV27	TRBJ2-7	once	CASSLTPRGYEQYF	TGTGCCAGCAGTCTCACCCCCAGGGGTTACGAGCAGTACTTC
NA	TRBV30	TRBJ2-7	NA	CAWDTGGSSYEQYF	TGTGCCTGGGATACTGGGGGCAGCTCCTACGAGCAGTACTTC
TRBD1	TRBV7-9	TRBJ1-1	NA	CASSVTGVNTEAFF	TGTGCCAGCAGCGTAACAGGGGTGAACACTGAAGCTTTCTTT
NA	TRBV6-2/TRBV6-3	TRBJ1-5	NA	CASSKREKNQPQHF	TGTGCCAGCAGTAAACGGGAGAAGAATCAGCCCCAGCATTTT
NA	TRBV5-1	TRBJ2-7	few	CASSLAATGTSYEQYF	TGCGCCAGCAGCTTGGCGGCGACAGGTACGTCCTACGAGCAGTACTTC
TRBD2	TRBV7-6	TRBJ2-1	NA	CASSPSAGVWNEQFF	TGTGCCAGCAGCCCCTCAGCGGGAGTGTGGAATGAGCAGTTCTTC
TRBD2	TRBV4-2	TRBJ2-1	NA	CASSQLAGALHEEQFF	TGTGCCAGCAGCCAGTTAGCGGGGGCCCTACACGAGGAGCAGTTCTTC
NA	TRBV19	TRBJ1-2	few	CASSIPMEGAGYGYTF	TGTGCCAGTAGTATACCTATGGAGGGTGCAGGCTATGGCTACACCTTC
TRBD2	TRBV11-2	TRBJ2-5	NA	CASSLAVALAGKETQYF	TGTGCCAGCAGCTTAGCCGTCGCACTAGCGGGAAAAGAGACCCAGTACTTC
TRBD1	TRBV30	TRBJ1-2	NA	CAWSVGGPLGYTF	TGTGCCTGGAGTGTAGGGGGCCCTTTGGGCTACACCTTC
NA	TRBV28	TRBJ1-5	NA	CASSLGKLSERNQPQHF	TGTGCCAGCAGTTTGGGCAAGCTCTCTGAACGCAATCAGCCCCAGCATTTT
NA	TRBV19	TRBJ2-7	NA	CASSQDSYEQYF	TGTGCCAGTAGCCAAGACAGCTACGAGCAGTACTTC
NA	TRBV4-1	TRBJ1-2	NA	CASSQRGGGYTF	TGCGCCAGCAGCCAAAGAGGTGGTGGCTACACCTTC
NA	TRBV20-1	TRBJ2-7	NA	CSASPRGASSYEQYF	TGCAGTGCTAGTCCTCGGGGGGCCTCCTCCTACGAGCAGTACTTC
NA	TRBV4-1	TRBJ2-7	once	CASSQKGGPGPYEQYF	TGCGCCAGCAGCCAAAAGGGAGGCCCAGGGCCCTACGAGCAGTACTTC
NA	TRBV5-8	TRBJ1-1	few	CASSLGHLTEAFF	TGTGCCAGCAGCTTGGGACACCTAACTGAAGCTTTCTTT
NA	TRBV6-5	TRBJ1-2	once	CASSFTGSLDYGYTF	TGTGCCAGCAGTTTTACAGGGTCCCTTGACTATGGCTACACCTTC
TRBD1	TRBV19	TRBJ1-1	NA	CASSGTGLNTEAFF	TGTGCCAGTAGTGGGACAGGGTTGAACACTGAAGCTTTCTTT
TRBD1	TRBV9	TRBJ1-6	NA	CASSAGGLRDRRSPLHF	TGTGCCAGCAGCGCGGGAGGATTGAGGGACAGGAGATCACCCCTCCACTTT
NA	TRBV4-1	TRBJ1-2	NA	CASSLSNVHGYTF	TGCGCCAGCAGCCTTAGTAATGTTCATGGCTACACCTTC
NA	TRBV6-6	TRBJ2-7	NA	CASSYSTGGLYEQYF	TGTGCCAGCAGTTACTCCACGGGGGGCCTCTACGAGCAGTACTTC
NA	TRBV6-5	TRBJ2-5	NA	CASSLSQASETQYF	TGTGCCAGCAGTTTAAGTCAGGCGAGCGAGACCCAGTACTTC
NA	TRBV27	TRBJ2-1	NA	CASSLSRGNEQFF	TGTGCCAGCAGTTTATCGAGGGGGAATGAGCAGTTCTTC
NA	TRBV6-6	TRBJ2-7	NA	CASSPRPTRWGDDEQYF	TGTGCCAGCAGTCCAAGGCCGACCAGGTGGGGCGACGACGAGCAGTACTTC
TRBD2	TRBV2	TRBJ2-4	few	CASKRLAGGGNIQYF	TGTGCCAGCAAACGACTAGCGGGAGGTGGAAACATTCAGTACTTC
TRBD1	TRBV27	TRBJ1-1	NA	CASSLAGGNTEAFF	TGTGCCAGCAGTTTAGCAGGGGGGAACACTGAAGCTTTCTTT
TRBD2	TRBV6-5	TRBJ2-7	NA	CATLRGEEQYF	TGTGCCACTCTGCGGGGGGAGGAGCAGTACTTC
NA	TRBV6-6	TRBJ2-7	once	CASSFGLPGDYEQYF	TGTGCCAGCAGTTTCGGGCTCCCCGGGGACTACGAGCAGTACTTC
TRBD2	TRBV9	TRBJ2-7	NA	CASSVASRAGAYEQYF	TGTGCCAGCAGCGTGGCGTCCCGAGCGGGGGCCTACGAGCAGTACTTC
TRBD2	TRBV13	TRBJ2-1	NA	CASSTLSGRNEQFF	TGTGCCAGCAGCACCCTAAGCGGGAGGAATGAGCAGTTCTTC
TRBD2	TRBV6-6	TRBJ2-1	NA	CASSYRIAGGNEQFF	TGTGCCAGCAGTTACAGAATAGCGGGGGGGAATGAGCAGTTCTTC
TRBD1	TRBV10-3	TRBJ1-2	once	CAISGTGDNSRGYTF	TGTGCCATCAGTGGGACAGGGGATAACAGTCGTGGCTACACCTTC